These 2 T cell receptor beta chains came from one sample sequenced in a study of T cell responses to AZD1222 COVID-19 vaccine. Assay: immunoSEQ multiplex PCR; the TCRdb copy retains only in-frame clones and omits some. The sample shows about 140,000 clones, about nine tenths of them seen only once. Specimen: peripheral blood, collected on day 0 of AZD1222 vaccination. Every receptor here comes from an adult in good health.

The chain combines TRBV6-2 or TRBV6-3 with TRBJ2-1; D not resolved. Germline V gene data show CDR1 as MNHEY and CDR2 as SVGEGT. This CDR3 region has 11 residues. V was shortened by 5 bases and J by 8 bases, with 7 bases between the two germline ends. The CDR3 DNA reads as TGTGCCAGCAGTCACATCGATGAGCAGTTCTTC. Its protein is CASSHIDEQFF.

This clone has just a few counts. The CDR3 here is CASSPGTGGNEQFF. DNA of the CDR3: TGTGCCAGCAGCCCCGGGACAGGGGGCAATGAGCAGTTCTTC. The rearrangement links TRBV6-4 to TRBJ2-1; 11 nucleotides match TRBD1. The CDR3 is 14 residues long. V dropped 6 bases and J dropped 6; count of bases not matched to a gene: 4. The germline V gene has CDR1 MRHNA and CDR2 SNTAGT.